The rows below give T cell receptor beta chains drawn from one sample of a study of T-cell reconstitution after alpha-beta-depleted transplantation in children. Using its own MiXCR run on the PCR reads, TCRdb lists one record per CDR3 protein. Of under 250,000 distinct CDR3 sequences detected, 17% appear once; the ten largest clones hold about 41%. Here the sequenced sample was PBMCs, mostly from graft donor cells, taken 360 days after TCRalphabeta/CD19-depleted stem cell transplant. All receptors derive from a male patient aged 2 to 9 who had a stem cell transplant for acute lymphoblastic leukemia, so the T cells may come from the graft donor. The CDR3 runs from the conserved cysteine through the conserved F or W. D genes are given only for firm matches. A row's size may be missing; if present it is once, few, many or a size class.

D gene: TRBD2
clone size: few
J gene: TRBJ2-1
V gene: TRBV27
CDR3 protein: CASSLSNPGLAGGRYNEQFF
CDR3 DNA: TGTGCCAGCAGTTTATCTAACCCGGGACTAGCGGGAGGTCGCTACAATGAGCAGTTCTTC

D gene: .
clone size: .
J gene: TRBJ2-2
V gene: TRBV5-1
CDR3 protein: CASSLKGEIGELFF
CDR3 DNA: TGCGCCAGCAGCTTGAAAGGGGAGATCGGGGAGCTGTTTTTT

D gene: TRBD1
clone size: few
J gene: TRBJ2-2
V gene: TRBV28
CDR3 protein: CASTSGGQGATGELFF
CDR3 DNA: TGTGCCAGCACCTCCGGGGGACAGGGGGCAACCGGGGAGCTGTTTTTT

D gene: .
clone size: .
J gene: TRBJ2-1
V gene: TRBV9
CDR3 protein: CASSVAWTPRNEQFF
CDR3 DNA: TGTGCCAGCAGCGTAGCCTGGACCCCTCGAAATGAGCAGTTCTTC

D gene: TRBD1
clone size: .
J gene: TRBJ2-1
V gene: TRBV12-3/TRBV12-4
CDR3 protein: CASSHWTGFNEQFF
CDR3 DNA: TGTGCCAGCAGTCACTGGACAGGGTTCAATGAGCAGTTCTTC

D gene: TRBD2
clone size: .
J gene: TRBJ2-1
V gene: TRBV5-1
CDR3 protein: CASSLAPAGEQFF
CDR3 DNA: TGCGCCAGCAGCTTGGCACCAGCGGGGGAGCAGTTCTTC

D gene: .
clone size: .
J gene: TRBJ2-1
V gene: TRBV11-2
CDR3 protein: CASSLPTHSFNEQFF
CDR3 DNA: TGTGCCAGCAGCCTTCCGACCCATAGCTTCAATGAGCAGTTCTTC

D gene: .
clone size: few
J gene: TRBJ1-5
V gene: TRBV12-3/TRBV12-4
CDR3 protein: CASSFMSVNQPQHF
CDR3 DNA: TGTGCCAGCAGTTTTATGAGTGTGAATCAGCCCCAGCATTTT

D gene: .
clone size: few
J gene: TRBJ1-5
V gene: TRBV2
CDR3 protein: CASSRKWQGSPPQHF
CDR3 DNA: TGTGCCAGCAGTCGAAAGTGGCAGGGTTCCCCGCCCCAGCATTTT

D gene: TRBD1
clone size: .
J gene: TRBJ2-1
V gene: TRBV24-1
CDR3 protein: CATSDSKGTGDYNEQFF
CDR3 DNA: TGTGCCACCAGTGATTCGAAAGGGACAGGGGATTACAATGAGCAGTTCTTC

D gene: TRBD2
clone size: many
J gene: TRBJ2-7
V gene: TRBV4-3
CDR3 protein: CASSSGLTYEQYF
CDR3 DNA: TGCGCCAGCAGCTCGGGACTAACCTACGAGCAGTACTTC

D gene: .
clone size: many
J gene: TRBJ2-5
V gene: TRBV24-1
CDR3 protein: CATSDEPLETQYF
CDR3 DNA: TGTGCCACCAGTGATGAGCCACTGGAGACCCAGTACTTC

D gene: .
clone size: .
J gene: TRBJ2-3
V gene: TRBV11-3
CDR3 protein: CASSLVFEYADTQYF
CDR3 DNA: TGTGCCAGCAGCTTAGTGTTCGAGTACGCAGATACGCAGTATTTT

D gene: TRBD2
clone size: few
J gene: TRBJ2-7
V gene: TRBV10-3
CDR3 protein: CAIREPLAGGSYEQYF
CDR3 DNA: TGTGCCATCAGGGAACCACTAGCGGGAGGCTCCTACGAGCAGTACTTC

D gene: TRBD2
clone size: .
J gene: TRBJ2-3
V gene: TRBV20-1
CDR3 protein: CSARGGGAGTDTQYF
CDR3 DNA: TGCAGTGCTCGCGGCGGGGGGGCCGGCACAGATACGCAGTATTTT

D gene: .
clone size: .
J gene: TRBJ2-7
V gene: TRBV3-1
CDR3 protein: CASSPLGNGGSYEQYF
CDR3 DNA: TGTGCCAGCAGCCCCCTGGGGAACGGGGGCTCCTACGAGCAGTACTTC

D gene: .
clone size: .
J gene: TRBJ1-5
V gene: TRBV5-1
CDR3 protein: CASSLVPNSNQPQHF
CDR3 DNA: TGCGCCAGCAGCTTGGTTCCGAATAGCAATCAGCCCCAGCATTTT

D gene: .
clone size: .
J gene: TRBJ2-1
V gene: TRBV5-1
CDR3 protein: CASSPSGTLGNEQFF
CDR3 DNA: TGCGCCAGCAGCCCTTCCGGGACACTCGGCAATGAGCAGTTCTTC

D gene: TRBD1
clone size: .
J gene: TRBJ2-1
V gene: TRBV27
CDR3 protein: CASSRTGGFEQFF
CDR3 DNA: TGTGCCAGCTCGCGAACAGGGGGTTTTGAGCAGTTCTTC

D gene: TRBD2
clone size: few
J gene: TRBJ2-1
V gene: TRBV5-4
CDR3 protein: CASSSGLAGRDNEQFF
CDR3 DNA: TGTGCCAGCAGCTCAGGACTAGCGGGACGGGACAATGAGCAGTTCTTC

D gene: .
clone size: few
J gene: TRBJ1-4
V gene: TRBV6-5
CDR3 protein: CASSSLSQGAEKLFF
CDR3 DNA: TGTGCCAGCAGTTCCCTTTCTCAGGGTGCCGAAAAACTGTTTTTT

D gene: .
clone size: few
J gene: TRBJ2-7
V gene: TRBV5-6
CDR3 protein: CASSLAEGGWVYEQYF
CDR3 DNA: TGTGCCAGCAGCTTGGCCGAAGGTGGGTGGGTCTACGAGCAGTACTTC

D gene: TRBD2
clone size: .
J gene: TRBJ2-7
V gene: TRBV10-2
CDR3 protein: CASSEGIAGGLLYSYEQYF
CDR3 DNA: TGCGCCAGCAGTGAGGGGATAGCGGGGGGCCTACTTTACTCCTACGAGCAGTACTTC

D gene: .
clone size: many
J gene: TRBJ2-4
V gene: TRBV6-1
CDR3 protein: CASRGDLAKNIQYF
CDR3 DNA: TGTGCCAGCAGGGGGGACTTAGCCAAAAACATTCAGTACTTC

D gene: .
clone size: .
J gene: TRBJ2-7
V gene: TRBV6-2/TRBV6-3
CDR3 protein: CASSYVGAGDYEQYF
CDR3 DNA: TGTGCCAGCAGTTACGTGGGGGCGGGCGACTACGAGCAGTACTTC

D gene: .
clone size: few
J gene: TRBJ1-2
V gene: TRBV5-6
CDR3 protein: CASSLSSPGVGYTF
CDR3 DNA: TGTGCCAGCAGCTTGTCGTCTCCAGGGGTCGGCTACACCTTC

D gene: .
clone size: few
J gene: TRBJ2-3
V gene: TRBV20-1
CDR3 protein: CSASGARASTDTQYF
CDR3 DNA: TGCAGTGCTAGTGGGGCTAGAGCCAGTACAGATACGCAGTATTTT

D gene: TRBD1
clone size: few
J gene: TRBJ2-7
V gene: TRBV20-1
CDR3 protein: CSARDRGHEQYF
CDR3 DNA: TGCAGTGCTAGGGACAGGGGCCACGAGCAGTACTTC

D gene: .
clone size: .
J gene: TRBJ2-7
V gene: TRBV12-3/TRBV12-4
CDR3 protein: CASSARDEQYF
CDR3 DNA: TGTGCCAGCAGTGCCAGGGACGAGCAGTACTTC

D gene: TRBD2
clone size: few
J gene: TRBJ2-5
V gene: TRBV5-4
CDR3 protein: CASSRTGGDGETQYF
CDR3 DNA: TGTGCCAGCAGCCGGACGGGAGGGGATGGCGAGACCCAGTACTTC

D gene: TRBD1
clone size: .
J gene: TRBJ1-2
V gene: TRBV7-9
CDR3 protein: CASSPLGGQGSNYGYTF
CDR3 DNA: TGTGCCAGCAGCCCCTTGGGGGGACAGGGGAGTAACTATGGCTACACCTTC

D gene: TRBD2
clone size: few
J gene: TRBJ2-1
V gene: TRBV20-1
CDR3 protein: CSAAILAGGRGEQFF
CDR3 DNA: TGCAGTGCTGCCATTCTAGCGGGGGGGCGAGGTGAGCAGTTCTTC

D gene: .
clone size: few
J gene: TRBJ2-7
V gene: TRBV5-1
CDR3 protein: CASSLTGTMNYEQYF
CDR3 DNA: TGCGCCAGCAGCTTGACCGGGACAATGAACTACGAGCAGTACTTC

D gene: .
clone size: .
J gene: TRBJ2-3
V gene: TRBV2
CDR3 protein: CAHNPIATYTDTQYF
CDR3 DNA: TGTGCCCACAACCCAATAGCGACCTACACAGATACGCAGTATTTT

D gene: TRBD2
clone size: .
J gene: TRBJ2-3
V gene: TRBV29-1
CDR3 protein: CSVGGLAGGRPSTDTQYF
CDR3 DNA: TGCAGCGTCGGTGGACTAGCGGGGGGGCGTCCTAGCACAGATACGCAGTATTTT

D gene: TRBD1
clone size: many
J gene: TRBJ1-2
V gene: TRBV7-9
CDR3 protein: CASSPGQAHYGYTF
CDR3 DNA: TGTGCCAGCAGCCCGGGACAGGCCCACTATGGCTACACCTTC

D gene: .
clone size: .
J gene: TRBJ2-2
V gene: TRBV18
CDR3 protein: CASSPQAAEGTGELFF
CDR3 DNA: TGTGCCAGCTCACCACAGGCGGCGGAGGGGACCGGGGAGCTGTTTTTT

D gene: TRBD2
clone size: .
J gene: TRBJ2-3
V gene: TRBV12-3/TRBV12-4
CDR3 protein: CASSLSGGVTDTQYF
CDR3 DNA: TGTGCCAGCAGTTTAAGCGGGGGAGTTACAGATACGCAGTATTTT

D gene: .
clone size: .
J gene: TRBJ1-2
V gene: TRBV9
CDR3 protein: CASTPDTF
CDR3 DNA: TGTGCCAGCACCCCGGACACCTTC

D gene: TRBD1
clone size: .
J gene: TRBJ2-5
V gene: TRBV2
CDR3 protein: CASSGNRGSQETQYF
CDR3 DNA: TGTGCCAGCAGTGGAAACAGGGGGAGCCAAGAGACCCAGTACTTC

D gene: TRBD1
clone size: .
J gene: TRBJ2-1
V gene: TRBV12-3/TRBV12-4
CDR3 protein: CASRQQGANNEQFF
CDR3 DNA: TGTGCCAGCAGACAACAGGGGGCTAACAATGAGCAGTTCTTC

D gene: TRBD2
clone size: .
J gene: TRBJ2-5
V gene: TRBV5-1
CDR3 protein: CASTPGGQETQYF
CDR3 DNA: TGCGCCAGCACCCCGGGGGGCCAAGAGACCCAGTACTTC

D gene: .
clone size: few
J gene: TRBJ1-2
V gene: TRBV2
CDR3 protein: CASTEVIVGYTF
CDR3 DNA: TGTGCCAGCACAGAAGTAATTGTTGGCTACACCTTC

D gene: TRBD1
clone size: few
J gene: TRBJ2-7
V gene: TRBV7-2
CDR3 protein: CASSLGQGAGSYEQYF
CDR3 DNA: TGTGCCAGCAGCTTAGGACAGGGGGCCGGCTCCTACGAGCAGTACTTC

D gene: .
clone size: once
J gene: TRBJ2-5
V gene: TRBV5-1
CDR3 protein: CASSNGQIQETQYF
CDR3 DNA: TGCGCCAGCAGCAACGGACAGATACAAGAGACCCAGTACTTC

D gene: .
clone size: many
J gene: TRBJ1-6
V gene: TRBV5-6
CDR3 protein: CASSPNPAPWEGSPLHF
CDR3 DNA: TGTGCCAGCAGCCCCAATCCGGCCCCATGGGAAGGATCACCCCTCCACTTT

D gene: TRBD1
clone size: few
J gene: TRBJ1-1
V gene: TRBV7-3
CDR3 protein: CASSSLSGTGHKNTEAFF
CDR3 DNA: TGTGCCAGCAGCTCTCTATCCGGGACAGGCCACAAAAACACTGAAGCTTTCTTT

D gene: .
clone size: few
J gene: TRBJ2-1
V gene: TRBV6-5
CDR3 protein: CASSYSRPPYNEQFF
CDR3 DNA: TGTGCCAGCAGTTACTCCAGGCCCCCCTACAATGAGCAGTTCTTC

D gene: .
clone size: .
J gene: TRBJ2-7
V gene: TRBV20-1
CDR3 protein: CSASLQSSFPYEQYF
CDR3 DNA: TGCAGTGCTAGCCTACAGAGCTCCTTCCCCTACGAGCAGTACTTC

D gene: .
clone size: .
J gene: TRBJ2-7
V gene: TRBV4-2
CDR3 protein: CASSQERPSKNEQYF
CDR3 DNA: TGTGCCAGCAGCCAAGAGCGACCATCGAAGAACGAGCAGTACTTC

D gene: .
clone size: .
J gene: TRBJ2-1
V gene: TRBV27
CDR3 protein: CASSFRAQDLFNNEQFF
CDR3 DNA: TGTGCCAGCAGTTTTCGGGCACAGGATTTATTTAACAATGAGCAGTTCTTC

D gene: .
clone size: .
J gene: TRBJ2-1
V gene: TRBV12-5
CDR3 protein: CASGLLGASQFF
CDR3 DNA: TGTGCTAGTGGTTTGTTGGGAGCTTCCCAGTTCTTC

D gene: .
clone size: .
J gene: TRBJ2-1
V gene: TRBV18
CDR3 protein: CASSPTFTGPTYNEQFF
CDR3 DNA: TGTGCCAGCTCACCAACGTTTACAGGGCCCACCTACAATGAGCAGTTCTTC